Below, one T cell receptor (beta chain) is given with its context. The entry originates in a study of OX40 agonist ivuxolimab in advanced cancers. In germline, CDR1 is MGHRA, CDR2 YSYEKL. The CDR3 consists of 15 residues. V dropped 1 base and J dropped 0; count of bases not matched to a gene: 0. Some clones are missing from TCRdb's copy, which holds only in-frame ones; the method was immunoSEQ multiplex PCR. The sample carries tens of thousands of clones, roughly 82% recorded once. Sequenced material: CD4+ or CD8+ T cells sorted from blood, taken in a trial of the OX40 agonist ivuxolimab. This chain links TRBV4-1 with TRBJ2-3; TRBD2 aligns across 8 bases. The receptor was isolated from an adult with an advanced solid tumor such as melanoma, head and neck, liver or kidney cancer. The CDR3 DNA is TGCGCCAGCAGCCAAGTAGCGGGAAGCACAGATACGCAGTATTTT. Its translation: CASSQVAGSTDTQYF.